This TCR beta chain was retrieved from a study of blood T cell repertoires in COVID-19 (dated by TCRdb to about 2020). A note on the overall study: Samples from collaborators originated in the United States, Italy and Spain and spanned both the acute and convalescent phases of COVID-19. The prospective study material was composed of cDNA or gDNA derived from T cells, B-cell-depleted T cells, or PBMCs. Where available, HLA class I and class II types were taken from metadata supplied by the sample provider and were not determined by assay-based typing. Deeply sampled blood TCRbeta repertoires from subjects exposed to, actively infected with, or recovered from COVID-19 were included in the dataset. The samples were drawn from the first 160 participants of the ongoing ImmuneRACE study and from over 950 subjects provided by 6 global collaborators. The repertoires were made available in a free public database intended to serve as a resource for research on the immune response to SARS-CoV-2. Sample metadata almost always included a de-identified subject ID, COVID-19 status, age in years and sex. What the authors observed across the whole study: Clinical and demographic metadata were provided uncurated, with the amount varying by source and participant.

Samples from volunteer blood donors who had recovered from COVID-19 were contributed by a second Seattle source. The collaborating institutions used their own protocols to collect whole blood in K2EDTA tubes. For TCRbeta analysis, collaborator samples were shipped as frozen whole blood, as isolated PBMCs, or as DNA extracted from either sample type. Inclusive of the bounding cysteine and phenylalanine, the CDR3 is 13 residues long. The CDR3 DNA has 39 bases and is translated from base 1. Trimming costs V 2 bases and J 8 bases, and their ends lie 12 bases apart. Per the germline V gene, ENHRY is the CDR1 and SYGVKD is the CDR2. Comment on this clone: No antigen is known for it. Within one base of it there is no much larger clone, and no base qualities were kept.

The immunoSEQ Assay, a bias-controlled multiplex PCR, was used to amplify TCRbeta CDR3 regions from genomic DNA. The paper's processing steps were these. The number of nucleated cells in each sample was estimated by amplification of reference gene primers within the assay. To quantify the absolute abundance of each unique TCRbeta CDR3 rearrangement, sequence reads were collapsed and filtered. Productive Simpson clonality was computed per sample as the square root of Simpson's diversity index over productive rearrangements. In its TCRdb copy, this immuneACCESS table keeps in-frame sequences only and misses some clones. Where compared with another copy, unresolved V genes explain less than half of these, and the others have no known cause. The V and J calls and clone size are taken from that table; D and trimming were inferred from the DNA. The sample records around 200,000 clones, around nine tenths of which are singletons. The top ten constitute around 0.88% of the sample.

The rearranged chain carries TRBV10-3 and TRBJ1-2; TRBD1 is perhaps the D gene, given 5 matching bases. The clonotype was recovered from a woman aged 18-30 years who had recovered from COVID-19. Material: peripheral blood. The DNA sequence reads TGTGCCATCAGTGAGACAGGTCTGGACGGCTACACCTTC. This gives the protein CAISETGLDGYTF.